The clone carrying this T cell receptor (beta chain) was counted at least ten times. Described time point: longitudinal time-point 3. Healthy controls were blood bank volunteers in Maryland, USA. The study built unsorted libraries from 2 million PBMCs kept at -80 C. The data belong to a study of neurological immune-mediated disorders. The CDR3 spans 14 residues. Trimming cost V 0 bases and J 3 bases, with 9 bases left between them. Germline V CDR1 and CDR2: MNHNY, SVGAGI (reference sequence). The cDNA was generated through 5'RACE incorporating 10-nucleotide random UMIs. Over 190 million TCR-beta sequences from 15-18 subjects came out of each sequencing run. TCRdb re-analysed the 5' RACE reads in MiXCR, keeping a single row per CDR3 protein. The table lists about 45,000 distinct CDR3 sequences, about 14% of them singletons.

What was sequenced was PBMCs. This sequence was found in a man aged 30-40 years in good health. The chain links TRBV6-6 to TRBJ2-7; D remains unclear. This CDR3 reads CASSYSGRFYEQYF. CDR3 sequence (DNA): TGTGCCAGCAGTTACTCGGGCAGGTTCTACGAGCAGTACTTC.